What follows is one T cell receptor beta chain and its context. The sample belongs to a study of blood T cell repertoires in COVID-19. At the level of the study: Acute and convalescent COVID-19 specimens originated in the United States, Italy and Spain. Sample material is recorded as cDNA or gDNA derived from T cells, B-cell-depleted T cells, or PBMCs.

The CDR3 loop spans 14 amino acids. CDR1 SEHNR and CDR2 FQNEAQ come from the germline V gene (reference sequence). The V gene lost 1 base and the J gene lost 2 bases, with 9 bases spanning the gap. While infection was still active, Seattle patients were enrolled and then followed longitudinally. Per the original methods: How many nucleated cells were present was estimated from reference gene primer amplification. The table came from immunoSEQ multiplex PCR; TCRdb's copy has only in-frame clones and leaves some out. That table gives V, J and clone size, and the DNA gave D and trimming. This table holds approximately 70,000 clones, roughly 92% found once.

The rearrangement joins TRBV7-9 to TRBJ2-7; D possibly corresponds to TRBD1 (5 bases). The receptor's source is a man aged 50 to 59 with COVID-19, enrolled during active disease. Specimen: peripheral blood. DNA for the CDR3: TGTGCCAGCAGCTTAGACGCCAGGGCCTACGAGCAGTACGTC. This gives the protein CASSLDARAYEQYV.